These 30 T cell receptor beta chains originate from one sample sequenced in a study of control samples from healthy donors and cancer patients. Profiled with immunoSEQ multiplex PCR; TCRdb holds only in-frame clones, not every one. The sample consists of about 170,000 clones, about 90% of them appearing once. Material: blood. These TCRs come from a man between 25 and 39 years old in good health.

V is TRBV5-6 and J is TRBJ1-5, with D tentatively TRBD1 (5 bases). The CDR3 runs 14 residues. Germline-derived CDR1 and CDR2 are SGHDT and YYEEEE. V was cut by 2 bases and J by 6 bases, with 12 bases left in between. CDR3 DNA: TGTGCCAGCAGCTTATCAGGGACGGGTCAGCCCCAGCATTTT. Its protein product is CASSLSGTGQPQHF.

The gene calls are TRBV25-1 and TRBJ2-1; D may match TRBD1 or TRBD2 (5 bases each). Germline assignment: CDR1 MGHDK and CDR2 SYGVNS. The V gene lost 5 bases and the J gene lost 12 bases, with 17 bases spanning the gap. This CDR3 spans 13 amino acids. CDR3 sequence (DNA): TGTGCCAGCAGTAGAGGGGCACAAGTGTGGCAGTTCTTC. Its translation: CASSRGAQVWQFF. The full variable domain, its missing parts supplied by reference TRBV25-1 and TRBJ2-1, is EADIYQTPRYLVIGTGKKITLECSQTMGHDKMYWYQQDPGMELHLIHYSYGVNSTEKGDLSSESTVSRIRTEHFPLTLESARPSHTSQYLCASSRGAQVWQFFGPGTRLTVL.

The rearrangement joins TRBV7-3 to TRBJ2-1; TRBD2 matches at 12 bases. Germline V gene lookup returns CDR1 SGHTA and CDR2 FQGTGA. CDR3 length: 15 amino acids. V was clipped by 6 bases and J by 7 bases; unmatched bases: 7. The CDR3 region is CASSPSSGGVNEQFF. CDR3 sequence (DNA): TGTGCCAGCAGTCCCTCTAGCGGGGGGGTAAATGAGCAGTTCTTC.

The gene calls are TRBV18 and TRBJ2-3; 7 positions match TRBD1. CDR1 is KGHSH and CDR2 is LQKENI in the germline V gene. This CDR3 has 13 amino acids. V was clipped by 3 bases and J by 6 bases; unmatched bases: 3. Here the CDR3 DNA reads TGTGCCAGCTCACCCCCGACAGGGGATACGCAGTATTTT. This codes for CASSPPTGDTQYF.

V and J are TRBV5-4 and TRBJ1-2; no definite D call. CDR3 length equals 15 residues. Looked up from germline, CDR1 is SGHNT and CDR2 is YYREEE (reference sequence). The germline V and J ends were trimmed by 7 bases and 4 bases, with 20 bases remaining between them. CDR3 loop: CASVLDPNGRYGYTF. DNA of the CDR3: TGTGCCAGCGTCCTTGACCCAAACGGCCGCTATGGCTACACCTTC.

The chain is built from TRBV9 and TRBJ2-3, with TRBD2 identical over 8 bases. CDR1 SGDLS and CDR2 YYNGEE come from the germline V gene. J gave up 6 bases and V 3 bases, and 12 bases lay outside the gene matches. This CDR3 has 16 residues. CDR3 bases: TGTGCCAGCAGCGCCTCCGGGACTAGAGATAGGGATACGCAGTATTTT. It codes for CASSASGTRDRDTQYF.

The chain couples TRBV7-2 to TRBJ2-7; possible D gene TRBD2, 5 bases. The CDR3 is 13 residues long. The V and J ends lost 4 bases and 3 bases respectively, with 10 bases between them. The germline gives CDR1 SGHTA, CDR2 FQGNSA. The CDR3 reads CASSSARDYEQYF. The CDR3 region has the DNA TGTGCCAGCAGCTCCGCCCGGGACTACGAGCAGTACTTC. The full variable domain, completed using reference TRBV7-2 and TRBJ2-7, is GAGVSQSPSNKVTEKGKDVELRCDPISGHTALYWYRQSLGQGLEFLIYFQGNSAPDKSGLPSDRFSAERTGGSVSTLTIQRTQQEDSAVYLCASSSARDYEQYFGPGTRLTVT.

V and J are TRBV18 and TRBJ1-3; D gene ambiguous. The CDR3 length is 16 residues. V lost 3 bases and J 3 bases, leaving 15 bases between the germline ends. Germline V gene sequence: CDR1 KGHSH, CDR2 LQKENI. The CDR3, as DNA: TGTGCCAGCTCACCGAAGAATAAGGCGGGTGGAAACACCATATATTTT. Translation gives CASSPKNKAGGNTIYF.

This sequence joins TRBV9 and TRBJ1-4; D gene uncertain. V lost 5 bases and J 0 bases, leaving 14 bases between the germline ends. Germline V lookup: CDR1 SGDLS, CDR2 YYNGEE. This CDR3 is 16 amino acids long. CDR3 loop: CASSHGSAATNEKLFF. The CDR3 coding sequence is TGTGCCAGCAGTCACGGGTCGGCGGCAACTAATGAAAAACTGTTTTTT. Variable domain in full (rest from reference TRBV9 and TRBJ1-4): DSGVTQTPKHLITATGQRVTLRCSPRSGDLSVYWYQQSLDQGLQFLIQYYNGEERAKGNILERFSAQQFPDLHSELNLSSLELGDSALYFCASSHGSAATNEKLFFGSGTQLSVL.

The chain links TRBV6-4 to TRBJ1-1, with unresolved D. Trimming left V 0 bases short and J 6 bases short, with 11 bases between. Looked up from germline, CDR1 is MRHNA and CDR2 is SNTAGT. The CDR3 totals 14 residues. CDR3 sequence reads: CASSDSGEGAEAFF. DNA of the CDR3: TGTGCCAGCAGTGACTCGGGCGAGGGAGCTGAAGCTTTCTTT.

The chain uses TRBV28 and TRBJ1-5; unclear D gene. V shed 5 bases and J shed 0 bases, with 11 bases lying between them. The CDR3 covers 15 residues. CDR1 MDHEN and CDR2 SYDVKM come from the germline V gene. The CDR3 region is CASSPPPGSNQPQHF. The CDR3, as DNA: TGTGCCAGCAGTCCACCTCCGGGTAGCAATCAGCCCCAGCATTTT.

This chain connects TRBV6-6 to TRBJ2-1, with 7 bases that match TRBD2. The CDR3 covers 16 residues. Germline V lookup: CDR1 MNHNY, CDR2 SVGAGI (reference sequence). V gave up 2 bases and J gave up 4 bases; unmatched junction bases: 8. CDR3 nucleotides: TGTGCCAGCAGTTACAGGGAACGGGGGGTTTACAATGAGCAGTTCTTC. It encodes CASSYRERGVYNEQFF.

The chain couples TRBV9 to TRBJ1-2; a weak D match, TRBD1 (6 bases). Between the trimmed V and J ends, which lost 3 bases and 7 bases, there was a span of 13 bases. This CDR3 is 13 amino acids long. In germline, CDR1 is SGDLS, CDR2 YYNGEE. This chain's CDR3 is CASSEGGRGGYTF. The CDR3 DNA sequence: TGTGCCAGCAGCGAGGGGGGACGGGGTGGCTACACCTTC.

Only one count was recorded for this clone. The chain links TRBV19 to TRBJ2-7; 7 nucleotides match TRBD1. The CDR3 covers 16 residues. The germline V gene encodes CDR1 LNHDA and CDR2 SQIVND (reference sequence). V lost 4 bases to trimming and J lost 0 bases; unmatched junction nucleotides: 9. The CDR3 DNA follows: TGTGCCAGTAGTACCCACAGGGGTGGGGACTCCTACGAGCAGTACTTC. Translating gives CASSTHRGGDSYEQYF.

J is TRBJ2-1 and V is TRBV24-1, with D maybe TRBD2 (5 bases). The CDR3 is made up of 14 amino acids. Trimming took off 4 bases at V and 8 bases at J, with 14 bases between the two ends. Germline values: CDR1 KGHDR, CDR2 SFDVKD. Here the CDR3 reads CATSDPTTSHEQFF. The CDR3 nucleotides are TGTGCCACCAGTGACCCAACCACTAGTCATGAGCAGTTCTTC.

V and J are TRBV6-5 and TRBJ2-6, with TRBD1 as a possible D gene (5 bases). V was shortened by 7 bases and J by 2 bases, with 12 bases between the two germline ends. CDR1 is MNHEY, CDR2 SVGAGI, per germline. This CDR3 is 15 amino acids long. The CDR3 nucleotides are TGTGCCAGCACTACCCCAGGGCCTGGGGCCAACGTCCTGACTTTC. Residues: CASTTPGPGANVLTF.

This clone appeared a single time. The chain carries TRBV7-3 and TRBJ2-5; D gene unclear. Germline CDR1 reads SGHTA; CDR2 reads FQGTGA. This CDR3 comprises 15 residues. The V end was cut by 1 base, the J end by 1 base, with 10 bases between. CDR3: CASSLRKAAQETQYF. The CDR3 nucleotides are TGTGCCAGCAGCTTAAGGAAGGCAGCCCAAGAGACCCAGTACTTC.

V usage is TRBV11-2 and J usage is TRBJ2-1; 9 bases match TRBD2. The CDR3 length is 15 residues. V dropped 5 bases and J dropped 2; count of bases not matched to a gene: 4. CDR1 SGHAT and CDR2 FQNNGV come from the germline V gene. This chain's CDR3 is CASSRPSGAYNEQFF. CDR3 bases: TGTGCCAGCAGCCGACCTAGCGGGGCCTACAATGAGCAGTTCTTC.

Note on this clone: Its ends do not fully match the called genes, so a read error is possible. The chain has TRBV7-2 and TRBJ2-5, with TRBD1 as a possible D gene (7 bases). CDR3 length equals 16 residues. Germline CDR1 and CDR2: SGHTA and FQGNSA. The CDR3 region is CAGSLGPGGYQEAQYF. The CDR3 DNA is TGTGCCGGCAGCCTTGGCCCAGGGGGGTACCAAGAGGCCCAGTACTTC. Supplemented by reference TRBV7-2 and TRBJ2-5, the full variable domain reads GAGVSQSPSNKVTEKGKDVELRCDPISGHTALYWYRQSLGQGLEFLIYFQGNSAPDKSGLPSDRFSAERTGGSVSTLTIQRTQQEDSAVYLCAGSLGPGGYQEAQYFGPGTRLLVL.

V usage is TRBV9 and J usage is TRBJ1-2; tentative D call: TRBD1 (5 bases). The CDR3 spans 13 residues. Germline assignment: CDR1 SGDLS and CDR2 YYNGEE. Trimming stripped 4 bases from V and 4 bases from J, with 11 bases between. The CDR3 DNA follows: TGTGCCAGCAGCCGTGGGGGATTCTATGGCTACACCTTC. It encodes CASSRGGFYGYTF.

The chain joins TRBV4-2 to TRBJ2-1; 12 nucleotides match TRBD2. This CDR3 region has 15 residues. In germline, CDR1 is LGHNA, CDR2 YNFKEQ. Losses at the gene ends were 5 bases for V and 6 bases for J; bases not matched to a gene: 5. The CDR3 nucleotides are TGTGCCAGCAGCTCGGGACTAGCGGGCTTCAATGAGCAGTTCTTC. Protein sequence: CASSSGLAGFNEQFF.

The chain carries TRBV3-1 (or the pseudogene TRBV3-2) and TRBJ2-4; 7 bases match TRBD2. The V and J ends lost 4 bases and 8 bases, in that order; junction bases with no gene match: 11. The germline CDR1 and CDR2 sequences are LGHDT and YNNKEL (reference sequence). This CDR3 region has 15 residues. The CDR3 sequence: CASSPRGGGRDIQYF. CDR3 nucleotide sequence: TGTGCCAGCAGCCCCCGCGGGGGAGGTCGGGACATTCAGTACTTC.

This chain joins TRBV6-6 and TRBJ1-1; no reliable D call. CDR3 length: 17 residues. CDR1 MNHNY and CDR2 SVGAGI come from the germline V gene (reference sequence). Trimming removed 5 bases from V and 3 bases from J, with 22 bases in between. Here the CDR3 DNA reads TGTGCCAGCAGTCCGCCACCGGGCCGCTTTACACACACTGAAGCTTTCTTT. This translates into CASSPPPGRFTHTEAFF.

This clone was seen only once. This chain joins TRBV3-1 (or the pseudogene TRBV3-2) and TRBJ1-5; perhaps TRBD1 as D (5 bases). V dropped 2 bases and J dropped 3 bases, with 11 bases sitting between them. This CDR3 region has 15 residues. Germline CDR1 reads LGHDT; CDR2 reads YNNKEL (reference sequence). Written as DNA, the CDR3 is TGTGCCAGCAGCCAAAGCCCAGGGATCAATCAGCCCCAGCATTTT. Amino acids: CASSQSPGINQPQHF.

The sample holds one count of this clone. This chain links TRBV14 with TRBJ2-3; weak D call: TRBD1 (5 bases). Trimming left V 1 base short and J 9 bases short, with 20 bases between. The CDR3 totals 16 residues. Germline V gene sequence: CDR1 SGHDN, CDR2 FVKESK. CDR3 nucleotides: TGTGCCAGCAGCCAAGGATCCAGGGTGTGGGCTTACACGCAGTATTTT. This sequence encodes CASSQGSRVWAYTQYF.

The V call is TRBV18, the J call TRBJ2-1; D remains ambiguous. The CDR3 consists of 14 residues. Between the trimmed V and J ends, which lost 3 bases and 5 bases, there was a span of 11 bases. Germline V lookup: CDR1 KGHSH, CDR2 LQKENI. CDR3 in DNA: TGTGCCAGCTCACCGTCAGGCGTGCACAATGAGCAGTTCTTC. Its protein is CASSPSGVHNEQFF. The whole variable domain, remainder taken from reference TRBV18 and TRBJ2-1, is NAGVMQNPRHLVRRRGQEARLRCSPMKGHSHVYWYRQLPEEGLKFMVYLQKENIIDESGMPKERFSAEFPKEGPSILRIQQVVRGDSAAYFCASSPSGVHNEQFFGPGTRLTVL.

The chain has TRBV4-1 and TRBJ1-3; possibly TRBD1 for D (5 bases). V shed 4 bases and J shed 6 bases, with 16 bases lying between them. Germline V gene sequence: CDR1 MGHRA, CDR2 YSYEKL. This CDR3 is built from 15 residues. The DNA for the CDR3 is TGCGCCAGCAGCCCGGTAGGCGGGGCCCAAAACACCATATATTTT. The encoded protein is CASSPVGGAQNTIYF.

The chain has TRBV18 and TRBJ1-5; 8 bases match TRBD1. V was pared by 3 bases and J by 2 bases, with 6 bases of the junction left unmatched. Germline assignment: CDR1 KGHSH and CDR2 LQKENI. The CDR3 totals 16 residues. CDR3 residues: CASSPKQGGGNQPQHF. In nucleotides, the CDR3 is TGTGCCAGCTCACCGAAACAGGGGGGAGGCAATCAGCCCCAGCATTTT.

The genes are TRBV5-1 and TRBJ1-5; D might be TRBD1 (5 bases). V was cut by 4 bases and J by 6 bases, with 17 bases left in between. Looked up from germline, CDR1 is SGHRS and CDR2 is YFSETQ. The CDR3 is made up of 15 amino acids. CDR3 loop: CASSAGGEGVQPQHF. In DNA form, the CDR3 reads TGCGCCAGCAGCGCGGGAGGGGAAGGCGTTCAGCCCCAGCATTTT.

CDR3 sequence: CASIRGGLGEKLFF. CDR3 in DNA: TGTGCCAGCATCCGGGGGGGATTGGGCGAAAAACTGTTTTTT. The chain recombines TRBV28 with TRBJ1-4; tentatively, D is TRBD1 (5 bases). Germline V gene lookup returns CDR1 MDHEN and CDR2 SYDVKM. Trimming removed 7 bases from V and 8 bases from J, with 17 bases in between. The CDR3 is 14 amino acids.